This record looks at one TCR beta chain sequence and its context. Trimming took off 5 bases at V and 4 bases at J, with 14 bases between the two ends. CDR1 is MNHEY, CDR2 SVGAGI, per germline. The CDR3 is made up of 14 amino acids. This sample is part of a study of breast tumors, draining lymph nodes, adjacent tissues. Breast cancer patients provided tissue from their axillary draining lymph nodes. TCRdb called the multiplex PCR reads again in MiXCR, with one record for every CDR3 protein. The table lists about 200,000 distinct CDR3 sequences, approximately 31% of them singletons. This sequence originates from a female donor with breast cancer. Some clones in this sample may be carry-over from other donors' samples. The V gene is TRBV6-5, the J gene TRBJ1-2; possibly TRBD1 for D (5 bases). Sequencing was done on a sample of axillary lymph node tissue. The CDR3 nucleotides are TGTGCCAGCAGTCACGGGAGGGGAGGCTATGGCTACACCTTC. Amino acid sequence: CASSHGRGGYGYTF.